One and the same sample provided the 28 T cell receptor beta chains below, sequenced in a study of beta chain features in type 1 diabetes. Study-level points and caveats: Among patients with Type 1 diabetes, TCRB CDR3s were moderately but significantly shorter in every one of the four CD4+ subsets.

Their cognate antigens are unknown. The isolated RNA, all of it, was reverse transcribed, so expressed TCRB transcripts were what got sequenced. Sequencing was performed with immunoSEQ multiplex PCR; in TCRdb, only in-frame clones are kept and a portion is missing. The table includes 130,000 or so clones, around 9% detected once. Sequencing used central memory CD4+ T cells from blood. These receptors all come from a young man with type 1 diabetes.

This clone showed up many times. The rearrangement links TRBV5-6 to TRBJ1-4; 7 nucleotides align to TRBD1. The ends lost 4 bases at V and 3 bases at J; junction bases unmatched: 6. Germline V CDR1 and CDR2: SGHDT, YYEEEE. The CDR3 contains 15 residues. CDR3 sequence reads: CASSGPGTANEKLFF. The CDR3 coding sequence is TGTGCCAGCAGCGGACCCGGGACAGCTAATGAAAAACTGTTTTTT.

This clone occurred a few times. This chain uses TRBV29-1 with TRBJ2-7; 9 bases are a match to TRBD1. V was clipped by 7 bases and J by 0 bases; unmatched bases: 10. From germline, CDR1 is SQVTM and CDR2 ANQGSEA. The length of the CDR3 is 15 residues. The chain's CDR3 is CSAHTGTGNSYEQYF. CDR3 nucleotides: TGCAGCGCCCACACCGGGACAGGGAACTCCTACGAGCAGTACTTC.

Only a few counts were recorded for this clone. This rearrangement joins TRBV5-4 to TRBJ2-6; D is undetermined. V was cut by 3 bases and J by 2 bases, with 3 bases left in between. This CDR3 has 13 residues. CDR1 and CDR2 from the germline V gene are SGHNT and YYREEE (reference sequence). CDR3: CASSSTGANVLTF. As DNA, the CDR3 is TGTGCCAGCAGCTCAACTGGGGCCAACGTCCTGACTTTC.

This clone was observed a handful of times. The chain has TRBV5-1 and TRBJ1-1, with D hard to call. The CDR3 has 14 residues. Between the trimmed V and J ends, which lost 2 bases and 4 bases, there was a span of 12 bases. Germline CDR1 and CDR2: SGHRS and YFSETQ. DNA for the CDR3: TGCGCCAGCAGCTTCGAGGGCGGAGGCACTGAAGCTTTCTTT. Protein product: CASSFEGGGTEAFF. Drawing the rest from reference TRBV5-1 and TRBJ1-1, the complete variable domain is KAGVTQTPRYLIKTRGQQVTLSCSPISGHRSVSWYQQTPGQGLQFLFEYFSETQRNKGNFPGRFSGRQFSNSRSEMNVSTLELGDSALYLCASSFEGGGTEAFFGQGTRLTVV.

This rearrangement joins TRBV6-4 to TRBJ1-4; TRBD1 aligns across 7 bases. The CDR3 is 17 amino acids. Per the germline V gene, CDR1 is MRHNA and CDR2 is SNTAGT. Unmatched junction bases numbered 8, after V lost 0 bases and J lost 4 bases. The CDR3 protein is CASSDSKVGQDNEKLFF. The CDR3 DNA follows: TGTGCCAGCAGTGACTCAAAGGTCGGACAGGATAATGAAAAACTGTTTTTT.

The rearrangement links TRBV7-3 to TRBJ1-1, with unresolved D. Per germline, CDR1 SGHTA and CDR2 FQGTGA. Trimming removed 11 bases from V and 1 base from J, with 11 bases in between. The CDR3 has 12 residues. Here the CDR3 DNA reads TGTGCCGGCTTCTCCCGGAACACTGAAGCTTTCTTT. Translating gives CAGFSRNTEAFF. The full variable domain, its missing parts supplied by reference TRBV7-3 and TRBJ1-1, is GAGVSQTPSNKVTEKGKYVELRCDPISGHTALYWYRQSLGQGPEFLIYFQGTGAADDSGLPNDRFFAVRPEGSVSTLKIQRTERGDSAVYLCAGFSRNTEAFFGQGTRLTVV.

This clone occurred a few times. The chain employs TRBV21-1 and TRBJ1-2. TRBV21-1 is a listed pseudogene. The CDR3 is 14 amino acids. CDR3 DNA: TGTGCCAGCAGCAAAGATGGGAGGGACTATGGCTACACCTTC. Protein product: CASSKDGRDYGYTF.

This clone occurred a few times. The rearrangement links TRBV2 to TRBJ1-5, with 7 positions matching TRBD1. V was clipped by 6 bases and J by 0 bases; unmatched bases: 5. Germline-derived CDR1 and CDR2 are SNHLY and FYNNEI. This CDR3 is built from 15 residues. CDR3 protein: CASRGTDHSNQPQHF. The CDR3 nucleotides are TGTGCCAGCAGGGGGACAGATCATAGCAATCAGCCCCAGCATTTT.

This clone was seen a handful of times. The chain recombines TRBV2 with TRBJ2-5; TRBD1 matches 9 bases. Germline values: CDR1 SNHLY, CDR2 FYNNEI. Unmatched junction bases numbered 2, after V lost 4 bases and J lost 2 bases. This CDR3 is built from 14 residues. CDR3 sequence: CASSAGTGQETQYF. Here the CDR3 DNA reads TGTGCCAGCAGTGCGGGGACAGGGCAAGAGACCCAGTACTTC.

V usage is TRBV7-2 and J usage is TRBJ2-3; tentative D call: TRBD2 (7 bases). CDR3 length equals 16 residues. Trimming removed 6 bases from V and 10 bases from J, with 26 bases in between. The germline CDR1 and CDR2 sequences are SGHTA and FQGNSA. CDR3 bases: TGTGCCAGCAGTGCGGGGGCCCGGGTTTCCGACCGATCGCAGTATTTT. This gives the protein CASSAGARVSDRSQYF.

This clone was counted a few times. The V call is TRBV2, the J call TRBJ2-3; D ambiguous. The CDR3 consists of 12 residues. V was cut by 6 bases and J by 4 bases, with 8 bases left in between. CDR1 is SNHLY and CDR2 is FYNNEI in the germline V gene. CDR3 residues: CASSYSSDTQYF. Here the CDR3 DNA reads TGTGCCAGCAGCTATAGCTCAGATACGCAGTATTTT. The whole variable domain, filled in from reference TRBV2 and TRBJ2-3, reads EPEVTQTPSHQVTQMGQEVILRCVPISNHLYFYWYRQILGQKVEFLVSFYNNEISEKSEIFDDQFSVERPDGSNFTLKIRSTKLEDSAMYFCASSYSSDTQYFGPGTRLTVL.

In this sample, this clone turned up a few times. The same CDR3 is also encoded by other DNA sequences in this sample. The chain's CDR3 is CASSLDSQETQYF. CDR3 in DNA: TGTGCCAGCAGCTTGGACAGTCAAGAGACCCAGTACTTC. This sequence joins TRBV7-2 and TRBJ2-5; weak D call: TRBD1 (6 bases). This CDR3 region has 13 residues. Germline CDR1 reads SGHTA; CDR2 reads FQGNSA. V was trimmed by 3 bases and J by 2 bases, leaving 7 bases between them.

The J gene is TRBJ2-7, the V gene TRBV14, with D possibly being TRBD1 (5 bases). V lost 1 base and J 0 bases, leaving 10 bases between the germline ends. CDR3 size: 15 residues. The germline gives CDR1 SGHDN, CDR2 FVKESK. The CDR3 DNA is TGTGCCAGCAGCCAAGGGGGCCACATCTCCTACGAGCAGTACTTC. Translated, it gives CASSQGGHISYEQYF.

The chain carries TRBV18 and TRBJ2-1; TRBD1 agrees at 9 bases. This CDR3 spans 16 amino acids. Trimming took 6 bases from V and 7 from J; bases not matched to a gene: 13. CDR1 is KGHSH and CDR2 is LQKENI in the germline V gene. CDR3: CASSPSGTGTSNEQFF. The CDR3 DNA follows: TGTGCCAGCTCGCCCTCCGGGACAGGGACTTCAAATGAGCAGTTCTTC.

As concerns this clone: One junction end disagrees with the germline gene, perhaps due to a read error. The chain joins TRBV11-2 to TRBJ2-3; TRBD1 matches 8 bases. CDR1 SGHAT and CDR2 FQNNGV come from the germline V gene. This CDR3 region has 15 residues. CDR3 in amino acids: CASSQAQGDRDTQYF. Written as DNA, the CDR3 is TGCGCCAGCAGCCAGGCACAGGGGGACAGAGATACGCAGTATTTT.

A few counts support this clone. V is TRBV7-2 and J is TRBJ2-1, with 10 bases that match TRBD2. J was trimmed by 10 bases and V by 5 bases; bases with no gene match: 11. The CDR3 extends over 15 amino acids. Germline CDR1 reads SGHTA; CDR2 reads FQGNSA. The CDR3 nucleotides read TGTGCCAGCAGCCCTCCAGGACTAGCGGTAGGCGAGCAGTTCTTC. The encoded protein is CASSPPGLAVGEQFF.

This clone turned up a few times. CDR3 in amino acids: CASSDSRTWGDNSPLHF. CDR3 DNA: TGTGCCAGCAGTGACTCGAGAACCTGGGGGGACAATTCACCCCTCCACTTT. The chain uses TRBV6-4 and TRBJ1-6, with D perhaps TRBD1 (5 bases). V was trimmed by 0 bases and J by 7 bases, leaving 16 bases between them. Germline lookup yields CDR1 MRHNA and CDR2 SNTAGT. The CDR3 spans 17 residues.

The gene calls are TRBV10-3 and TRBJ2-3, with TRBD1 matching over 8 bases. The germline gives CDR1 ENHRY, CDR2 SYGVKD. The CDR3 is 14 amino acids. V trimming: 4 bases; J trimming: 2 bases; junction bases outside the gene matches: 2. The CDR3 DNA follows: TGTGCCATCAGTGGGGGACAGGTCACAGATACGCAGTATTTT. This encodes CAISGGQVTDTQYF.

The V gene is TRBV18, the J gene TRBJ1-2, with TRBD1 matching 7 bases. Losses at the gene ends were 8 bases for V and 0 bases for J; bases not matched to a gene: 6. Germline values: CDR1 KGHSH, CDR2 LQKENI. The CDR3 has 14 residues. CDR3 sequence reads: CASARGQSNYGYTF. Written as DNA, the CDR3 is TGTGCCAGCGCAAGGGGACAGTCTAACTATGGCTACACCTTC.

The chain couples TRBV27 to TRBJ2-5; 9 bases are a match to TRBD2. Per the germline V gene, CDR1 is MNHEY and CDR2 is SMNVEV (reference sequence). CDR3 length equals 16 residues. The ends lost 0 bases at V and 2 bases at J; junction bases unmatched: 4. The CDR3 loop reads CASSLSGRGGQETQYF. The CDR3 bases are TGTGCCAGCAGTTTATCGGGGCGGGGGGGACAAGAGACCCAGTACTTC.

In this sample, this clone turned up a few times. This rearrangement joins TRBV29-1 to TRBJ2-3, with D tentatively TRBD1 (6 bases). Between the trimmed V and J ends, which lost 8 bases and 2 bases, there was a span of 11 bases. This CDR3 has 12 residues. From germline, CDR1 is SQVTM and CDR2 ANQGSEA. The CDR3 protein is CSLRDNTDTQYF. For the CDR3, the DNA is TGCAGCCTCCGGGACAACACAGATACGCAGTATTTT.

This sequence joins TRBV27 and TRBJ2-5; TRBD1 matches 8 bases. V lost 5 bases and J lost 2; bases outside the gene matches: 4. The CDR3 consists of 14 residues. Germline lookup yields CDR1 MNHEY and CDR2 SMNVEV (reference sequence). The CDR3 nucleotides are TGTGCCAGCAGTCCTCGGGACAGGCAAGAGACCCAGTACTTC. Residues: CASSPRDRQETQYF.

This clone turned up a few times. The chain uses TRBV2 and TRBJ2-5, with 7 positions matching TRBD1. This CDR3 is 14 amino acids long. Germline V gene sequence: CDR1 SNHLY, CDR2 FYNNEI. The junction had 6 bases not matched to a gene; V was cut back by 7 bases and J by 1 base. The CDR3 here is CASNRQGRQETQYF. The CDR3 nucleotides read TGTGCCAGCAACCGACAGGGCCGCCAAGAGACCCAGTACTTC. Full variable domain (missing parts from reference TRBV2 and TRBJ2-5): EPEVTQTPSHQVTQMGQEVILRCVPISNHLYFYWYRQILGQKVEFLVSFYNNEISEKSEIFDDQFSVERPDGSNFTLKIRSTKLEDSAMYFCASNRQGRQETQYFGPGTRLLVL.

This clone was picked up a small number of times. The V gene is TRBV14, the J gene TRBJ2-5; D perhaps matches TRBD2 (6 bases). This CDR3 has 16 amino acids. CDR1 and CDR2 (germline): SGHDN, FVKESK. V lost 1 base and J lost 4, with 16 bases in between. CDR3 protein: CASSQAGRGITETQYF. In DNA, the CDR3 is TGTGCCAGCAGCCAAGCGGGACGGGGGATTACAGAGACCCAGTACTTC.

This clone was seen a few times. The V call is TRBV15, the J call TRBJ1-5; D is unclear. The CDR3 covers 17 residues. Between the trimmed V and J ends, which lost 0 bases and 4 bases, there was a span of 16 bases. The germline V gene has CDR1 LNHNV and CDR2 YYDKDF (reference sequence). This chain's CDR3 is CATSRDLNLGTNQPQHF. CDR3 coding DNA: TGTGCCACCAGCAGAGACCTGAACCTGGGCACGAATCAGCCCCAGCATTTT.

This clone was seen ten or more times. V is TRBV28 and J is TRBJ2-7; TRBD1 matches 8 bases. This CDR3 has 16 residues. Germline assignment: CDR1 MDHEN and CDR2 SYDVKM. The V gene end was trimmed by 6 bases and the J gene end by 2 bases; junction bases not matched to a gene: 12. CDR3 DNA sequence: TGTGCCAGCAGGGGGAACCGGGACAGGCAGCCCTACGAGCAGTACTTC. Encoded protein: CASRGNRDRQPYEQYF.

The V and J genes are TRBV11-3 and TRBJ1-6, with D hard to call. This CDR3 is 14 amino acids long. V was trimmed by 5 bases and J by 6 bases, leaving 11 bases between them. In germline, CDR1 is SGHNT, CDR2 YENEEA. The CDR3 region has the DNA TGTGCCAGCAGCCTACTCCCGGGTAATTCACCCCTCCACTTT. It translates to CASSLLPGNSPLHF.

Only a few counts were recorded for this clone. CDR3: CASSLGKTSGGAHEQFF. Written as DNA, the CDR3 is TGTGCCAGCAGCTTAGGGAAGACTAGCGGGGGTGCCCATGAGCAGTTCTTC. V gene TRBV11-3 combines with J gene TRBJ2-1, with 12 bases identical to TRBD2. The CDR3 has 17 amino acids. Germline trimming cut 1 base from V and 8 bases from J; bases unmatched to any gene: 9. Germline V gene data show CDR1 as SGHNT and CDR2 as YENEEA.